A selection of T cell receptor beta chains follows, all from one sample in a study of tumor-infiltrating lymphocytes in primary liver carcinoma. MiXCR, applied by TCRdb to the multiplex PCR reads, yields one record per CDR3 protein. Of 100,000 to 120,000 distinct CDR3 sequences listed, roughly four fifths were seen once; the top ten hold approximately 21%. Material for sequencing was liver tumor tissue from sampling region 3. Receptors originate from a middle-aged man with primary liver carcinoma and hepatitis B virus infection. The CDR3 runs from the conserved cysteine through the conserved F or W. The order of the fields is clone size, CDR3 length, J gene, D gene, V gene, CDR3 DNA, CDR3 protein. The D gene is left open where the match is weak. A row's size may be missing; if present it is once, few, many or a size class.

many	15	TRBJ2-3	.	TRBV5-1	TGCGCCAGCAGCTTGCTGGGGCGGGCTACAGATACGCAGTATTTT	CASSLLGRATDTQYF
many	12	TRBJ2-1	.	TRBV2	TGTGCCAGCAGAGACGACATCTATGAGCAGTTCTTC	CASRDDIYEQFF
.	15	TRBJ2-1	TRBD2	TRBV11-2	TGTGCCAGCAGCTTACCCGTGCAGGGAGGGGAGACTCAGTTCTTC	CASSLPVQGGETQFF
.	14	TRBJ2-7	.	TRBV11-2	TGTGCCAGGAGCTCCAACAGGAACTCCTACGAGCCGTACTTC	CARSSNRNSYEPYF
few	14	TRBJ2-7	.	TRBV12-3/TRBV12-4	TGTGCCAGCAGTCCATATGGTTTCGGCTACGAGCAGTACTTC	CASSPYGFGYEQYF
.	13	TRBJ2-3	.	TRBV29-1	TGCAGTATCCGGGCAACTAGCACATATACGCAGTATTTT	CSIRATSTYTQYF
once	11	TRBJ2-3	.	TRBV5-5	TGTGCCAGCAGCATTGGAGATGCGCAGTATTTT	CASSIGDAQYF
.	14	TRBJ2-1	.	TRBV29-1	TGCAACGTCGGCACTAGAGGTTCCTACAATGAGCAGTTCTTC	CNVGTRGSYNEQFF
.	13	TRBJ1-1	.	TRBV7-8	TGTGTCAGCAGCTTAGAGCAGTGCCGAGGGGCTTTCTTT	CVSSLEQCRGAFF
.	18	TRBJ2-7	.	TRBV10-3	TGTGCCATCAGTGAGTCGGTCCAGCCACTCCGTAGAGCCTACGAGCAGTACTTC	CAISESVQPLRRAYEQYF
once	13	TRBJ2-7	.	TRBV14	TGTGCCAGCAGTCAACATCAGGAACGGGAGCAGTACTTC	CASSQHQEREQYF
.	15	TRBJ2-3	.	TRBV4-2	TGTGCCAGCAGCCTAAGAGGGCAGAGCGCAGGTACGCAGTATTTT	CASSLRGQSAGTQYF
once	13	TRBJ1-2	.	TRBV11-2	TGTGCCAGCTGCTTATTTGGCTTCTATGGTTACACCTTC	CASCLFGFYGYTF
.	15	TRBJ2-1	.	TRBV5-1	TGCGTCAGCGGCACCCAGGGGTCCTACTACAATGAGCAGTTCTTC	CVSGTQGSYYNEQFF
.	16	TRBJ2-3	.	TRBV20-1	TGCAGTGCTAGAGATCTCTATGACGGGAGCACAGATACGCAGTATTTT	CSARDLYDGSTDTQYF
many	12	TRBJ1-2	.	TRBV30	TGTGCCTGGACGTCAACTAACTATGGCTACACCTTC	CAWTSTNYGYTF
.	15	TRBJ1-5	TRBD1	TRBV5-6	TGTGCCAGCAGTTTCGGAGGGGGCGGCAATCAGCACCAACATTTT	CASSFGGGGNQHQHF
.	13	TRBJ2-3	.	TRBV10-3	TGTGCCACTGGACTAACGGGAACAGATACGCAGTATTTT	CATGLTGTDTQYF
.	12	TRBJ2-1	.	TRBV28	TGTGCCAGCAGTATACAGTACAATGAACAGTTCTTC	CASSIQYNEQFF
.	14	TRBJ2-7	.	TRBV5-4	TGTGACAGCAGCCCCGCGGGCAGCTACAATGAGCAGTACTTC	CDSSPAGSYNEQYF
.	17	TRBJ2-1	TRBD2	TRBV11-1	TGTGCTAGCAGCTTTCCCGGGACTAGCGTGAGCAAAAACATTCAGTTCTTC	CASSFPGTSVSKNIQFF
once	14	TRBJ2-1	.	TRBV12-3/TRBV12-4	TGTGTCAGCAGTCCTCAGGGGCGGCGGAATGAGCAGTTCTTC	CVSSPQGRRNEQFF
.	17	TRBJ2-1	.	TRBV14	TGTGCCAGCAGCCAAGAGGGTCAGGGAACAGGGTACGATGAGCAGTTGTTC	CASSQEGQGTGYDEQLF
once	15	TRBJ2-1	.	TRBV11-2	TGTGCCAGCAGCTTGGGGGACTGGGCCTTCATTGAGCAGTTCTTC	CASSLGDWAFIEQFF
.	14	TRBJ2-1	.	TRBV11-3	TGTCCCAGTAGCTTAGACGTCTCGAACAATGAGCAGTTCTTC	CPSSLDVSNNEQFF
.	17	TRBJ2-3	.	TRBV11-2	TGTGCCAGCGGCTTAGATCCTGGGGAGACTAGAACAGATACGCAGTATTTT	CASGLDPGETRTDTQYF
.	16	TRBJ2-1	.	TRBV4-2	TGTGACAGCAGCCAAGATGGTGGCGGGACAAATAGGGAGCAGTTCTTC	CDSSQDGGGTNREQFF
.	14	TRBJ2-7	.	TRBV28	TGTGCCAGCAGTTTTGCAGGGGCCTCCTACGAGCGGTACTTC	CASSFAGASYERYF
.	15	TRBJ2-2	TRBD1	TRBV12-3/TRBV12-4	TGTGCCAACAGCACGGACAGGGGGCGCCCCGGGGAGCTGTTCTTT	CANSTDRGRPGELFF
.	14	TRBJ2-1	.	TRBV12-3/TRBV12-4	TGTGCCAGCACCCGGACTTGCGGGGGCGATGAGCAGATCTTC	CASTRTCGGDEQIF
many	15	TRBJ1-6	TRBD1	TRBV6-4	TGTGCCAGCAGCGGGACAGCCGGTGGGGATTCACTCCTCCACTTT	CASSGTAGGDSLLHF
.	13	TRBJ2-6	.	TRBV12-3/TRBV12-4	TGTGTCAGCACCATCTCTGGGACCAACGTCCTGACTTTC	CVSTISGTNVLTF
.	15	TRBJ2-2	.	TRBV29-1	TGCAACGTTGGGATTAGCGAGCCGAACACCGGGGAGCTGTTTTTT	CNVGISEPNTGELFF
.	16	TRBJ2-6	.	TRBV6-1	TGTGCCAGCAGCGAACAGGGCCCCACTGGGGCCAACGTCCTGTCTTTC	CASSEQGPTGANVLSF
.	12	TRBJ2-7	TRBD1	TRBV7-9	TGTACCAGCATCAAACAGGGGTACGAACAGTACTTC	CTSIKQGYEQYF